This TCR beta chain comes out of a study of blood T cell repertoires in COVID-19. Study details: From the United States, Italy and Spain came samples of acute and convalescent COVID-19. Sample material is recorded as cDNA or gDNA derived from T cells, B-cell-depleted T cells, or PBMCs.

Authors' analysis steps: The assay estimated nucleated cells by amplifying reference gene primers. This table comes from immunoSEQ multiplex PCR, and its TCRdb copy is limited to in-frame clones, with some not included. V, J and clone size are taken as reported in that table, and D and trimming were inferred from the DNA itself. The sample carries hundreds of thousands of clones, around 90% recorded once. The CDR3 loop spans 13 amino acids. Germline values: CDR1 MNHEY, CDR2 SVGEGT. V was clipped by 6 bases and J by 16 bases; unmatched bases: 14. The chain combines TRBV6-2 or TRBV6-3 with TRBJ2-1, with 8 bases identical to TRBD1. The receptor was derived from a human donor in a cohort sampled during active COVID-19. Specimen: peripheral blood. In DNA, the CDR3 is TGTGCCAGCAGCCCTGGGACAGGCGCGACTGGCTTCTTC. Translation gives CASSPGTGATGFF.